The TCR beta chain described here comes from a study of blood T cell repertoires in COVID-19. In germline, CDR1 is MNHEY, CDR2 SVGEGT. The CDR3 extends over 12 amino acids. Trimming pared 4 bases from V and 6 bases from J, leaving 9 bases between. Assay used: immunoSEQ multiplex PCR; TCRdb lists only in-frame clones, some missing. The sample holds about 77,000 clones, about 88% seen once. The sample taken for sequencing was peripheral blood. This sequence originates from a woman older than 75 with active or convalescent COVID-19. V is TRBV6-2 or TRBV6-3 and J is TRBJ1-1; TRBD1 might be the D (5 bases). CDR3 region: CASSSGFPEAFF. The CDR3 DNA reads TGTGCCAGCAGTTCAGGGTTCCCTGAAGCTTTCTTT.